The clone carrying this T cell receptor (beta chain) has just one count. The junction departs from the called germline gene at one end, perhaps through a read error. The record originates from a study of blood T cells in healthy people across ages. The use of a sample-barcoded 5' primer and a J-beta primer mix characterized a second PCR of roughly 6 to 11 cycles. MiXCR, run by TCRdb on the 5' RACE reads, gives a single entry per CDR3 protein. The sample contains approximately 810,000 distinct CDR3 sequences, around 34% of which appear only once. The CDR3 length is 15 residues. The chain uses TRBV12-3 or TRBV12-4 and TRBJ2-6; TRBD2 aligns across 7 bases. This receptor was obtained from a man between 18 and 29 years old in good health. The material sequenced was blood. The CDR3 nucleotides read TGTACCAGCAGCACCGGGAGGCCCGGGGCCAACGTCCTGACTTTC. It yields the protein CTSSTGRPGANVLTF.